Presented here are 24 T cell receptor beta chains from one specimen sequenced in a study of T cells in Graves' hyperthyroidism and ophthalmopathy. The CDR3 regions of TCR beta were amplified from RNA transcripts. TCR CDR3 underwent first-round RT-PCR with the HTBI primer set. In TCRdb, the multiplex PCR reads were re-called with MiXCR into one record per CDR3 protein. The data show a few hundred thousand distinct CDR3 sequences, roughly 15% seen once. Sequencing input: blood. The receptors derive from a woman between 40 and 50 years old with Graves' ophthalmopathy.

As to this clonotype: This may stem from a read error, because a much larger clone lies one nucleotide away. The genes are TRBV5-1 and TRBJ2-3, with TRBD2 matching 7 bases. This CDR3 contains 17 residues. Per germline, CDR1 SGHRS and CDR2 YFSETQ. The CDR3 nucleotides are TGCGCCAGCAGCGATGGCTATGGCGGGAGAGTGTCAGATACGCGGTATTTT. Translation: CASSDGYGGRVSDTRYF.

At least ten counts were recorded for this clonotype. The V call is TRBV3-1, the J call TRBJ2-7; D not certain. Trimming removed 1 base from V and 2 bases from J, with 3 bases in between. The CDR3 length is 12 residues. In germline, CDR1 is LGHDT, CDR2 YNNKEL (reference sequence). For the CDR3, the DNA is TGTGCCAGCAGCCAAGTCCCCTACGAGCAGTACTTC. Translated, it gives CASSQVPYEQYF.

The V call is TRBV11-2, the J call TRBJ2-5, with TRBD1 matching 8 bases. Germline CDR1 reads SGHAT; CDR2 reads FQNNGV. The length of the CDR3 is 16 residues. The ends lost 5 bases at V and 5 bases at J; junction bases unmatched: 13. The CDR3 DNA sequence: TGTGCCAGCAGCCCCCGGACAGGGTCGGATGGGGAGACCCAGTACTTC. Protein: CASSPRTGSDGETQYF. The complete variable domain, with remaining parts taken from reference TRBV11-2 and TRBJ2-5, reads EAGVAQSPRYKIIEKRQSVAFWCNPISGHATLYWYQQILGQGPKLLIQFQNNGVVDDSQLPKDRFSAERLKGVDSTLKIQPAKLEDSAVYLCASSPRTGSDGETQYFGPGTRLLVL.

This sequence joins TRBV2 and TRBJ2-6, with D unresolved. Trimming removed 6 bases from V and 2 bases from J, with 5 bases in between. Germline CDR1 and CDR2: SNHLY and FYNNEI. CDR3 length equals 13 residues. The chain's CDR3 is CASSQAGANVLTF. CDR3 sequence (DNA): TGTGCCAGCAGCCAAGCTGGGGCCAACGTCCTGACTTTC.

The rearrangement links TRBV20-1 to TRBJ1-3, with D possibly matching TRBD1 (5 bases). V lost 6 bases to trimming and J lost 4 bases, with 13 bases between them. The CDR3 covers 13 residues. Per the germline V gene, CDR1 is DFQATT and CDR2 is SNEGSKA (reference sequence). The CDR3 region is CSAPSGRGNTIYF. Here the CDR3 DNA reads TGCAGTGCCCCCTCAGGGAGAGGAAACACCATATATTTT.

This clonotype came up many times. V is TRBV14 and J is TRBJ1-1; no firm D call. Germline values: CDR1 SGHDN, CDR2 FVKESK. The CDR3 is 14 amino acids. The germline V and J ends were trimmed by 1 base and 3 bases, with 9 bases remaining between them. DNA of the CDR3: TGTGCCAGCAGCCAAGTGGGTTGGGACACTGAAGCTTTCTTT. It yields the protein CASSQVGWDTEAFF.

This clonotype appeared a few times. This chain uses TRBV7-2 with TRBJ2-1, with D perhaps matching TRBD1 or TRBD2 (5 bases each). The CDR3 totals 12 residues. CDR1 is SGHTA, CDR2 FQGNSA, per germline. The ends were cut back, 0 bases at V and 13 bases at J, with 10 bases in the middle. The CDR3 nucleotides are TGTGCCAGCAGCTTAGCGCTTGGGGGACAGTTCTTC. Amino acids: CASSLALGGQFF.

This chain connects TRBV6-4 to TRBJ2-7; 11 bases line up with TRBD2. V dropped 9 bases and J dropped 2; count of bases not matched to a gene: 24. Germline values: CDR1 MRHNA, CDR2 SNTAGT. CDR3 size: 20 residues. CDR3 in DNA: TGTGCCAGGGGACGACTAGCGGGACGTGGAGAGGGAGGGAACGCCTACGAGCAGTACTTC. Amino acids: CARGRLAGRGEGGNAYEQYF.

Concerning this clonotype itself: This is likely a read error, given that the CDR3 carries no conserved phenylalanine or tryptophan at its end. V and J are TRBV5-4 and TRBJ2-1; 11 bases align to TRBD2. The CDR3 runs to 16 residues. J gave up 2 bases and V 3 bases, and 4 bases lay outside the gene matches. Germline lookup yields CDR1 SGHNT and CDR2 YYREEE (reference sequence). CDR3 nucleotide sequence: TGTGCCAGCAGCTCCGAGGGACTAGCGGCCTACAATGAGCAGTTCCTC. Its translation is CASSSEGLAAYNEQFL.

The genes are TRBV19 and TRBJ2-1; TRBD2 agrees at 9 bases. The CDR3 contains 14 residues. After removal of 6 bases from V and 5 bases from J, the junction contained 5 bases not matched to a gene. CDR1 is LNHDA, CDR2 SQIVND, per germline (reference sequence). CDR3 sequence (DNA): TGTGCCAGTAGCTTAGCGGGGGCCAACAATGAGCAGTTCTTC. It codes for CASSLAGANNEQFF.

CDR3 loop: CASSSQGAQTEAFF. The CDR3 coding sequence is TGTGCCAGCAGCTCACAGGGGGCGCAAACTGAAGCTTTCTTT. The chain carries TRBV7-9 and TRBJ1-1; the match to TRBD1 covers 9 bases. Trimming at V came to 4 bases and at J to 5 bases, leaving 5 bases not matched to a gene. Germline CDR1 reads SEHNR; CDR2 reads FQNEAQ (reference sequence). The CDR3 runs to 14 residues.

The chain joins TRBV18 to TRBJ1-3; no firm D call. The V end lost 6 bases, the J end lost 1 base, and 13 bases lay between the germline ends. This CDR3 region has 15 residues. Germline CDR1 reads KGHSH; CDR2 reads LQKENI. CDR3 protein: CASSPGLPSGNTIYF. As DNA, the CDR3 is TGTGCCAGCTCCCCAGGATTACCATCTGGAAACACCATATATTTT. The whole variable domain, remainder taken from reference TRBV18 and TRBJ1-3, is NAGVMQNPRHLVRRRGQEARLRCSPMKGHSHVYWYRQLPEEGLKFMVYLQKENIIDESGMPKERFSAEFPKEGPSILRIQQVVRGDSAAYFCASSPGLPSGNTIYFGEGSWLTVV.

This clonotype turned up a few times. The J gene is TRBJ1-1, the V gene TRBV7-9; TRBD1 aligns across 8 bases. CDR1 SEHNR and CDR2 FQNEAQ come from the germline V gene (reference sequence). The CDR3 spans 15 residues. The junction had 15 bases not matched to a gene; V was cut back by 5 bases and J by 10 bases. This CDR3 is CASSVGGTGSRGAFF. The CDR3 DNA is TGTGCCAGCAGCGTGGGGGGGACAGGTTCCCGCGGAGCTTTCTTT.

The chain is built from TRBV20-1 and TRBJ2-7; D possibly uses TRBD1 or TRBD2 (6 bases each). The V and J ends lost 3 bases and 5 bases respectively, with 11 bases between them. Germline V CDR1 and CDR2: DFQATT, SNEGSKA (reference sequence). The CDR3 contains 12 residues. DNA for the CDR3: TGCAGTGCTAGGCACAGGGAGGACGAGCAGTACTTC. It encodes CSARHREDEQYF.

This clonotype came up many times. The gene calls are TRBV7-9 and TRBJ1-1; D unclear. The ends were cut back, 4 bases at V and 0 bases at J, with 6 bases in the middle. Germline V gene data show CDR1 as SEHNR and CDR2 as FQNEAQ (reference sequence). CDR3 length equals 13 residues. DNA for the CDR3: TGTGCCAGCAGCTACAGAGTGAACACTGAAGCTTTCTTT. Translated: CASSYRVNTEAFF.

This clonotype was picked up many times. This chain uses TRBV18 with TRBJ1-1, with D possibly matching TRBD1 (5 bases). V was cut by 1 base and J by 3 bases, with 6 bases left in between. The CDR3 covers 13 residues. From germline, CDR1 is KGHSH and CDR2 LQKENI. The CDR3 DNA reads TGTGCCAGCTCACCACAGGGGCACACTGAAGCTTTCTTT. It encodes CASSPQGHTEAFF.

In its sample, this clonotype was seen many times. CDR3 DNA sequence: TGTGCCAGCAGCCAAGGTACGGGGACTGAAGCTTTCTTT. Residues: CASSQGTGTEAFF. This chain connects TRBV3-1 to TRBJ1-1, with unresolved D. Between the trimmed V and J ends, which lost 1 base and 5 bases, there was a span of 8 bases. The CDR3 runs 13 residues. From germline, CDR1 is LGHDT and CDR2 YNNKEL (reference sequence).

This clonotype occurred a few times. V and J are TRBV5-1 and TRBJ2-5; 10 nucleotides line up with TRBD1. The V and J ends lost 2 bases and 5 bases, in that order; junction bases with no gene match: 9. The CDR3 is 16 residues long. Germline V gene data show CDR1 as SGHRS and CDR2 as YFSETQ. The CDR3, as DNA: TGCGCCAGCAGCTTCATCCCGACAGGGGGCTGGGAGACCCAGTACTTC. Encoded protein: CASSFIPTGGWETQYF.

The chain joins TRBV6-1 to TRBJ2-3; 10 bases are shared with TRBD2. V dropped 2 bases and J dropped 6; count of bases not matched to a gene: 8. The CDR3 is made up of 16 amino acids. Germline V gene data show CDR1 as MNHNS and CDR2 as SASEGT. The CDR3 is CASSELAGESWDTQYF. CDR3 nucleotides: TGTGCCAGCAGTGAACTAGCGGGGGAGTCCTGGGATACGCAGTATTTT.

This clonotype was observed a few times. Here the CDR3 DNA reads TGTGCCAGCAGTGTAAACGGGGGGGCCTACGAGCAGTACTTC. The encoded protein is CASSVNGGAYEQYF. The V gene is TRBV12-3 or TRBV12-4, the J gene TRBJ2-7; 8 bases are shared with TRBD2. J lost 2 bases, V lost 5 bases, and 5 bases had no gene match. This CDR3 region has 14 residues.

This clonotype was seen only a few times. This chain joins TRBV7-2 and TRBJ1-1; no definite D call. V lost 2 bases and J lost 5, with 9 bases in between. Per germline, CDR1 SGHTA and CDR2 FQGNSA. There are 13 residues in the CDR3. The CDR3 is CASSLYGETEAFF. CDR3 bases: TGTGCCAGCAGCTTATACGGGGAGACTGAAGCTTTCTTT.

The CDR3 sequence is CASSFPTGGRDTEAFF. The CDR3 DNA is TGTGCCAGCAGCTTCCCCACAGGGGGTCGGGACACTGAAGCTTTCTTT. The chain employs TRBV5-8 and TRBJ1-1, with 8 bases aligning to TRBD1. The CDR3 is 16 amino acids. Trimming cost V 2 bases and J 3 bases; bases outside gene matches: 9. CDR1 SGHTS and CDR2 YDEGEE come from the germline V gene.

This clonotype has a count of ten or more. The rearrangement joins TRBV30 to TRBJ1-3; 8 bases map to TRBD1. The CDR3 is made up of 14 amino acids. CDR1 is GTSNPN and CDR2 is SVGIG in the germline V gene (reference sequence). Trimming removed 0 bases from V and 3 bases from J; junction bases left unmatched: 1. This CDR3 reads CAWSVQGDGNTIYF. For the CDR3, the DNA is TGTGCCTGGAGTGTACAGGGGGATGGAAACACCATATATTTT.

This clonotype occurred many times. The chain couples TRBV2 to TRBJ1-5; no firm D call. Germline V gives CDR1 SNHLY, CDR2 FYNNEI. V lost 5 bases and J lost 5, with 7 bases in between. The CDR3 loop spans 12 amino acids. The CDR3 bases are TGTGCCAGCAGTTCCCAGGATCAGCCCCAGCATTTT. Translating gives CASSSQDQPQHF.